One and the same sample provided the 30 T cell receptor beta chains below, sequenced in a study of metastatic and nonmetastatic thyroid tumors. All patients reached thyroid surgery having received no treatment beforehand. MiXCR re-clonotyped the PCR reads for TCRdb. Here the sample spans over 4,000 clones, roughly 18% being singletons. The specimen was adjacent normal tissue. These receptor sequences come from a female donor with papillary thyroid cancer or a benign thyroid nodule (not recorded which). Some clones in this sample may be carry-over from other donors' samples.

The chain uses TRBV6-1 and TRBJ2-7; no firm D call. The length of the CDR3 is 14 residues. Germline V CDR1 and CDR2: MNHNS, SASEGT. V was shortened by 3 bases and J by 0 bases, with 9 bases between the two germline ends. CDR3 coding DNA: TGTGCCAGCAGTGAGAGAGGACGCTCCTACGAGCAGTACTTC. This gives the protein CASSERGRSYEQYF.

In this sample, this clone is medium-sized (0.01 to 0.1%). This sequence joins TRBV11-2 and TRBJ2-3; TRBD1 is a possible D gene (5 bases). There are 16 residues in the CDR3. The V gene lost 2 bases and the J gene lost 3 bases, with 15 bases spanning the gap. Germline V lookup: CDR1 SGHAT, CDR2 FQNNGV. The CDR3 DNA is TGTGCCAGCAGCTTAAGGGGAAACCTCGTGACAGATACGCAGTATTTT. Amino acids: CASSLRGNLVTDTQYF. The full variable domain, completed using reference TRBV11-2 and TRBJ2-3, is EAGVAQSPRYKIIEKRQSVAFWCNPISGHATLYWYQQILGQGPKLLIQFQNNGVVDDSQLPKDRFSAERLKGVDSTLKIQPAKLEDSAVYLCASSLRGNLVTDTQYFGPGTRLTVL.

This clone is classed as large. The chain has TRBV6-1 and TRBJ1-1; D uncertain. Trimming shortened V by 2 bases and J by 0 bases, and 7 bases separated the two germline ends. This CDR3 comprises 14 residues. Germline V lookup: CDR1 MNHNS, CDR2 SASEGT. CDR3 protein: CASSERALNTEAFF. CDR3 nucleotides: TGTGCCAGCAGTGAAAGGGCACTGAACACTGAAGCTTTCTTT.

The table lists this clone with many counts. DNA for the CDR3: TGTGCCAGCAGCAACGGGGACAGGGGCCCGAACACCGGGGAGCTGTTTTTT. It specifies CASSNGDRGPNTGELFF. The V call is TRBV5-6, the J call TRBJ2-2, with 10 bases that match TRBD1. CDR1 SGHDT and CDR2 YYEEEE come from the germline V gene. This CDR3 contains 17 residues. With 4 bases clipped from V and 0 bases from J, the junction kept 6 bases outside the gene matches.

Notes on this clone: The junction departs from germline at one end; a sequencing error may be responsible. The V and J genes are TRBV15 and TRBJ2-5, with D possibly being TRBD2 (5 bases). The CDR3 consists of 14 residues. Germline loops: CDR1 LNHNV, CDR2 YYDKDF (reference sequence). CDR3: CATSNRESSETQYF. The CDR3 bases are TGTGCCACCAGCAATCGGGAATCCTCGGAGACACAGTACTTC.

This sequence joins TRBV28 and TRBJ2-7; tentatively, D is TRBD1 (5 bases). Germline values: CDR1 MDHEN, CDR2 SYDVKM. This CDR3 has 14 residues. Written as DNA, the CDR3 is TGCGACAGCAGGCGAAAGGGAACAGTCTACGAGCAGTACGTC. This encodes CDSRRKGTVYEQYV.

The sample holds many counts of this clone. A read error is possible here, since a much larger clone lies one base away. The same CDR3 is also encoded by other DNA sequences in this sample. J is TRBJ2-7 and V is TRBV28, with a weak D call TRBD1 (5 bases). There are 12 residues in the CDR3. Germline CDR1 and CDR2: MDHEN and SYDVKM. The CDR3 reads CASRKTVYEQYF. The DNA of the CDR3 is TGTGCCAGCAGAAAGACAGTGTACGAACAGTACTTC.

This clone was counted many times. The DNA for the CDR3 is TGTGCCAGCAGCCCTACTAGCGGGGTGGTTACCGGGGAGCTGTTTTTT. Translation gives CASSPTSGVVTGELFF. This chain joins TRBV9 and TRBJ2-2, with 10 bases aligning to TRBD2. V gave up 4 bases and J gave up 5 bases; unmatched junction bases: 8. The CDR3 has 16 amino acids. Germline CDR1 SGDLS, CDR2 YYNGEE.

This clone was observed a few times. V is TRBV7-2 and J is TRBJ2-7; D unclear. Germline-derived CDR1 and CDR2 are SGHTA and FQGNSA. Trimming left V 4 bases short and J 4 bases short, with 11 bases between. CDR3 length equals 13 residues. The CDR3 region has the DNA TGTGCCAGCAGCTCAGACTTCGGATACGAGCAGTACTTC. Translated: CASSSDFGYEQYF.

The chain uses TRBV6-1 and TRBJ2-5; D remains ambiguous. Per germline, CDR1 MNHNS and CDR2 SASEGT. The V end was cut by 5 bases, the J end by 6 bases, with 19 bases between. The CDR3 length is 15 residues. The CDR3 DNA reads as TGTGCCAGCAGTAATCTTGGGCGCTCAGAACAGACCCAGTACTTC. Protein product: CASSNLGRSEQTQYF.

By share, this clone counts as medium-sized. The chain recombines TRBV19 with TRBJ2-1; no reliable D call. The CDR3 has 11 residues. V was shortened by 3 bases and J by 8 bases, with 5 bases between the two germline ends. Germline V lookup: CDR1 LNHDA, CDR2 SQIVND (reference sequence). CDR3 DNA: TGTGCCAGTAGTATCTGGGATGAGCAGTTCTTC. Translating gives CASSIWDEQFF.

By sample share, this clone is medium-sized. The V gene is TRBV28, the J gene TRBJ2-5; 10 bases match TRBD1. Germline-derived CDR1 and CDR2 are MDHEN and SYDVKM. Germline trimming cut 2 bases from V and 5 bases from J; bases unmatched to any gene: 5. The CDR3 is 15 residues long. The CDR3 DNA reads as TGTGCCAGCAGTTTACTGACAGGGGGCGCCGAGACCCAGTACTTC. Protein sequence: CASSLLTGGAETQYF.

This clone was seen just once. The chain is built from TRBV20-1 and TRBJ1-5; 9 positions agree with TRBD1. Germline CDR1 DFQATT, CDR2 SNEGSKA (reference sequence). Trimming cost V 1 base and J 6 bases; bases outside gene matches: 7. This CDR3 is built from 15 residues. The CDR3 DNA sequence: TGCAGTGCTAGAGCCGGGACAGGGATGGGTCAGCCCCAGCATTTT. The encoded protein is CSARAGTGMGQPQHF.

This clone is medium-sized by share. The chain has TRBV30 and TRBJ1-2; D remains unclear. CDR1 GTSNPN and CDR2 SVGIG come from the germline V gene (reference sequence). The length of the CDR3 is 12 residues. Trimming took off 5 bases at V and 4 bases at J, with 11 bases between the two ends. In DNA, the CDR3 is TGTGCCTGGTTCGTGGCCCCCTATGGCTACACCTTC. Translating it yields CAWFVAPYGYTF.

This chain connects TRBV28 to TRBJ1-5; 10 bases are shared with TRBD1. Germline CDR1 MDHEN, CDR2 SYDVKM. The junction had 9 bases not matched to a gene; V was cut back by 2 bases and J by 11 bases. CDR3 length equals 15 residues. The CDR3 reads CASSLLTGGAETQHF. The DNA of the CDR3 is TGTGCCAGCAGTTTACTGACAGGGGGCGCCGAGACCCAGCATTTT.

The sample holds many counts of this clone. The chain recombines TRBV5-6 with TRBJ1-5, with 12 positions matching TRBD1. The CDR3 totals 16 residues. Germline CDR1 is SGHDT and CDR2 is YYEEEE. Trimming cost V 1 base and J 7 bases; bases outside gene matches: 6. Written as DNA, the CDR3 is TGTGCCAGCAGCTTGAAGGGGACAGGGGGCGTCCAGCCCCAGCATTTT. The encoded protein is CASSLKGTGGVQPQHF. The whole variable domain, remainder taken from reference TRBV5-6 and TRBJ1-5, is DAGVTQSPTHLIKTRGQQVTLRCSPKSGHDTVSWYQQALGQGPQFIFQYYEEEERQRGNFPDRFSGHQFPNYSSELNVNALLLGDSALYLCASSLKGTGGVQPQHFGDGTRLSIL.

The V and J genes are TRBV5-1 and TRBJ2-1; the D gene could be TRBD1 or TRBD2 (6 bases each). Trimming pared 3 bases from V and 7 bases from J, leaving 17 bases between. The CDR3 extends over 15 amino acids. Germline CDR1 and CDR2: SGHRS and YFSETQ. CDR3 sequence reads: CASSWDIRGVNEQFF. DNA for the CDR3: TGCGCCAGCAGCTGGGACATACGCGGGGTGAATGAGCAGTTCTTC.

This clone rates as medium-sized. J is TRBJ2-3 and V is TRBV11-1; no firm D call. V was cut by 0 bases and J by 5 bases, with 6 bases left in between. CDR3 length: 13 residues. CDR1 and CDR2 from the germline V gene are SGHAT and FQDESV (reference sequence). The CDR3 loop is CASSLAPGDTQYF. CDR3 bases: TGTGCCAGCAGCTTAGCGCCTGGAGATACGCAGTATTTT.

A word on this clone: The junction and the germline gene differ at one end; a read error may be behind it. This chain links TRBV10-3 with TRBJ2-3, with 9 bases lining up with TRBD2. The CDR3 runs to 15 residues. Looked up from germline, CDR1 is ENHRY and CDR2 is SYGVKD. The CDR3 reads CSISEGLAGAGPQYF. The CDR3 nucleotides read TGTTCCATCAGTGAGGGACTAGCTGGGGCGGGACCGCAGTATTTT.

Only a few counts were recorded for this clone. Possible read error: a much larger clone is one base away. The genes are TRBV20-1 and TRBJ1-4, with D possibly being TRBD1 (5 bases). This CDR3 is 16 amino acids long. Germline lookup yields CDR1 DFQATT and CDR2 SNEGSKA (reference sequence). Trimming removed 3 bases from V and 2 bases from J, with 16 bases in between. CDR3 loop: CSASPLGVSTNEKLFF. CDR3 nucleotides: TGCAGTGCTAGCCCCCTGGGGGTCAGCACTAATGAAAAACTGTTTTTT.

With regard to this clone: A much larger clone lies a single base off, so this may be a read error. The chain joins TRBV7-9 to TRBJ2-3; D possibly uses TRBD1 or TRBD2 (5 bases each). V lost 6 bases and J 5 bases, leaving 9 bases between the germline ends. CDR1 is SEHNR and CDR2 is FQNEAQ in the germline V gene (reference sequence). CDR3 length: 12 residues. CDR3 coding DNA: TGTGCCAGCAGGTTGGGGGAAGATACGCAGTATTTT. Protein sequence: CASRLGEDTQYF.

By frequency in the sample, this clone is large. The J gene is TRBJ1-1, the V gene TRBV28; a possible D gene is TRBD1 (6 bases). Trimming shortened V by 1 base and J by 3 bases, and 12 bases separated the two germline ends. The V gene's germline CDR1 is MDHEN and CDR2 SYDVKM. The CDR3 runs 15 residues. CDR3 sequence: CASSLLAGAYTEAFF. CDR3 nucleotides: TGTGCCAGCAGTTTATTGGCAGGGGCATACACTGAAGCTTTCTTT.

This clone was seen ten or more times. The J gene is TRBJ1-4, the V gene TRBV20-1, with a possible D match to TRBD1 (6 bases). Germline V gives CDR1 DFQATT, CDR2 SNEGSKA (reference sequence). The CDR3 extends over 15 amino acids. Between the trimmed V and J ends, which lost 0 bases and 0 bases, there was a span of 8 bases. CDR3 coding DNA: TGCAGTGCTAGAGACTCAGGGGCAACTAATGAAAAACTGTTTTTT. This gives the protein CSARDSGATNEKLFF.

By sample share, this clone is medium-sized. A read error may produce the germline difference seen at one junction end. This specimen includes other DNA sequences encoding the same CDR3. This chain connects TRBV10-3 to TRBJ2-7; no firm D call. This CDR3 has 13 amino acids. Per germline, CDR1 ENHRY and CDR2 SYGVKD. CDR3 amino acids: CAISESASSEQYF. CDR3 DNA: TGTGCCATCAGTGAGTCAGCCTCCTCCGAGCAGTACTTC.

Only a few counts were recorded for this clone. This rearrangement joins TRBV12-3 or TRBV12-4 to TRBJ2-1; 11 bases fit TRBD2. The CDR3 totals 16 residues. V trimming: 3 bases; J trimming: 9 bases; junction bases outside the gene matches: 10. The CDR3, as DNA: TGTGCCAGCAGTTTGTTAGCGGGGGGGCCTATGTGTGAGCAGTTCTTC. It is translated as CASSLLAGGPMCEQFF.

Concerning this clone itself: The germline gene is not matched at one end of the junction; a read error may be the cause. This chain uses TRBV15 with TRBJ1-2; D gene ambiguous. The CDR3 is made up of 10 amino acids. Per the germline V gene, CDR1 is LNHNV and CDR2 is YYDKDF (reference sequence). The CDR3 DNA is TGTGCAACCAGCTATGCAGGAATGGACTTC. This translates into CATSYAGMDF.

Ten or more counts support this clone. This chain joins TRBV29-1 and TRBJ1-5; TRBD1 aligns across 7 bases. V trimming: 6 bases; J trimming: 1 base; junction bases outside the gene matches: 3. CDR1 is SQVTM, CDR2 ANQGSEA, per germline. The CDR3 loop spans 13 amino acids. CDR3 protein: CSVSGGSNQPQHF. The CDR3 nucleotides are TGCAGCGTGTCAGGGGGAAGCAATCAGCCCCAGCATTTT.

This clone qualifies as medium-sized. V and J are TRBV27 and TRBJ2-2, with 7 nucleotides matching TRBD2. This CDR3 spans 16 amino acids. Losses at the gene ends were 7 bases for V and 2 bases for J; bases not matched to a gene: 10. Germline CDR1 MNHEY, CDR2 SMNVEV (reference sequence). The CDR3 spells CASTPSSGVNTGELFF. CDR3 nucleotides: TGTGCCAGCACTCCCTCAAGCGGGGTTAACACCGGGGAGCTGTTTTTT.

In its sample, this clone was seen many times. The chain couples TRBV6-4 to TRBJ1-1; D remains ambiguous. The germline V and J ends were trimmed by 8 bases and 1 base, with 29 bases remaining between them. This CDR3 contains 19 residues. Germline V gives CDR1 MRHNA, CDR2 SNTAGT. The CDR3 region is CASLPKIGLRNWANTEAFF. The DNA of the CDR3 is TGTGCCAGCCTACCAAAAATTGGATTACGGAATTGGGCGAACACTGAAGCTTTCTTT.

This clone is labeled as medium-sized. The rearrangement uses TRBV20-1 and TRBJ1-1, with D perhaps matching TRBD1 (5 bases). The CDR3 loop spans 12 amino acids. The V and J ends lost 2 bases and 8 bases respectively, with 12 bases between them. Germline V gene data show CDR1 as DFQATT and CDR2 as SNEGSKA (reference sequence). This CDR3 is CSARRGTEEAFF. Here the CDR3 DNA reads TGCAGTGCTAGACGTGGGACGGAGGAAGCTTTCTTT.